Here is one T cell receptor beta chain with its context. Method: immunoSEQ multiplex PCR; TCRdb's copy keeps in-frame clones and lacks some. The sample lists about 250,000 clones, around 80% occurring once. Germline assignment: CDR1 MDHEN and CDR2 SYDVKM. This CDR3 comprises 13 residues. Unmatched junction bases numbered 6, after V lost 4 bases and J lost 9 bases. This specimen belongs to a study of blood T cell repertoires in COVID-19. At the level of the study: The origin of the acute and convalescent COVID-19 samples was the United States, Italy and Spain. PBMCs, B-cell-depleted T cells, or T cells provided the cDNA or gDNA that made up the material.

The rearrangement links TRBV28 to TRBJ2-7; TRBD1 matches 10 bases. The specimen sequenced was peripheral blood. The clonotype originates from a human donor in a cohort sampled during active COVID-19. The CDR3 here is CASSSGQGLRQYF. The CDR3 bases are TGTGCCAGCAGTTCGGGACAGGGGCTGAGGCAGTACTTC.